A single sample is the source of the 30 T cell receptor beta chains below, sequenced in a study of control samples from healthy donors and cancer patients (dated by TCRdb to 2020 to 2022). Library generation was performed with the immunoSEQ multiplex PCR assay. The table was pulled from immuneACCESS by TCRdb, which kept in-frame rearrangements only. Such tables lose some clones; where checked, under half of the loss comes from unresolved V genes, and the rest has no known cause. The table for this sample lists under 70,000 clones; 90% of them were counted only once. About 1.2% of the sample comes from the top ten. Input material: PBMCs. The source of these receptors is a woman aged 45-60 years with colorectal cancer.

This chain links TRBV19 with TRBJ1-1, with D possibly being TRBD1 (6 bases). Germline V CDR1 and CDR2: LNHDA, SQIVND (reference sequence). With 5 bases removed from V and 0 bases from J, the gap between germline ends came to 16 bases. The CDR3 length is 16 residues. The CDR3 is CASSPFTGHLNTEAFF. Written as DNA, the CDR3 is TGTGCCAGTAGTCCTTTTACGGGACATCTGAACACTGAAGCTTTCTTT.

V usage is TRBV19 and J usage is TRBJ2-7; a possible D gene is TRBD1 (6 bases). Trimming took 4 bases from V and 3 from J, leaving 10 bases between them. CDR3 length: 13 amino acids. The germline CDR1 and CDR2 sequences are LNHDA and SQIVND (reference sequence). The CDR3 protein is CASSNRVGYEQYF. The CDR3 DNA is TGTGCCAGTAGTAACAGGGTAGGCTACGAGCAGTACTTC.

The rearrangement uses TRBV4-1 and TRBJ2-5, with 7 bases that match TRBD2. The CDR3 is made up of 15 amino acids. V trimming: 0 bases; J trimming: 5 bases; junction bases outside the gene matches: 6. CDR1 and CDR2 (germline): MGHRA, YSYEKL. CDR3 loop: CASSQDGRVGETQYF. Written as DNA, the CDR3 is TGCGCCAGCAGCCAAGATGGGAGGGTAGGGGAGACCCAGTACTTC.

The chain joins TRBV2 to TRBJ1-5, with a weak D call TRBD1 (6 bases). The V gene lost 0 bases and the J gene lost 7 bases, with 13 bases spanning the gap. CDR1 SNHLY and CDR2 FYNNEI come from the germline V gene. CDR3 length: 15 residues. The CDR3 region is CASSEAAGAGQPQHF. The CDR3 DNA follows: TGTGCCAGCAGTGAAGCCGCGGGGGCGGGACAGCCCCAGCATTTT.

The chain combines TRBV3-1 (or the pseudogene TRBV3-2) with TRBJ2-5, with D unclear. The germline V gene encodes CDR1 LGHDT and CDR2 YNNKEL (reference sequence). Trimming left V 0 bases short and J 2 bases short, with 13 bases between. This CDR3 has 16 residues. This CDR3 is CASSQEIGELQETQYF. In DNA, the CDR3 is TGTGCCAGCAGCCAAGAGATCGGAGAACTGCAAGAGACCCAGTACTTC.

The V and J genes are TRBV5-1 and TRBJ1-5; TRBD1 might be the D (5 bases). The CDR3 covers 15 residues. Trimming removed 0 bases at V and 4 bases at J, with 11 bases between. CDR1 and CDR2 (germline): SGHRS, YFSETQ. Here the CDR3 reads CASSLAGQGNQPQHF. Here the CDR3 DNA reads TGCGCCAGCAGCTTGGCTGGGCAGGGAAATCAGCCCCAGCATTTT.

The V and J genes are TRBV30 and TRBJ1-1; D is ambiguous. The V end lost 2 bases, the J end lost 4 bases, and 8 bases lay between the germline ends. The CDR3 consists of 12 residues. Germline CDR1 reads GTSNPN; CDR2 reads SVGIG (reference sequence). This CDR3 is CAWSRVVTEAFF. In nucleotides, the CDR3 is TGTGCCTGGAGTAGGGTGGTCACTGAAGCTTTCTTT.

The chain carries TRBV19 and TRBJ2-1; 8 bases match TRBD2. This CDR3 region has 13 residues. Germline trimming cut 3 bases from V and 10 bases from J; bases unmatched to any gene: 5. CDR1 and CDR2 (germline): LNHDA, SQIVND (reference sequence). CDR3 bases: TGTGCCAGTAGTATGGGACTAGTCTACGAGCAGTTCTTC. This sequence encodes CASSMGLVYEQFF.

The chain recombines TRBV30 with TRBJ1-1; D unclear. The germline V gene encodes CDR1 GTSNPN and CDR2 SVGIG (reference sequence). The CDR3 consists of 12 residues. Trimming stripped 3 bases from V and 6 bases from J, with 11 bases between. The CDR3 sequence is CAWSQSTAEAFF. In DNA form, the CDR3 reads TGTGCCTGGAGCCAGTCCACAGCTGAAGCTTTCTTT.

V usage is TRBV27 and J usage is TRBJ2-1, with 7 bases lining up with TRBD1. The CDR3 length is 16 residues. Unmatched junction bases numbered 8, after V lost 4 bases and J lost 2 bases. Germline values: CDR1 MNHEY, CDR2 SMNVEV (reference sequence). The CDR3 sequence: CASSSIPGQTYNEQFF. Written as DNA, the CDR3 is TGTGCCAGCAGTTCTATTCCGGGACAGACCTACAATGAGCAGTTCTTC.

The chain has TRBV27 and TRBJ2-7; D is undetermined. V lost 3 bases, J lost 0 bases, and 12 bases lay in between. The germline V gene has CDR1 MNHEY and CDR2 SMNVEV (reference sequence). This CDR3 spans 15 amino acids. CDR3 nucleotides: TGTGCCAGCAGTTTCGGTGGTGCGGACTCCTACGAGCAGTACTTC. Translation gives CASSFGGADSYEQYF.

The J gene is TRBJ1-1, the V gene TRBV5-1; 9 bases map to TRBD1. This CDR3 is 14 amino acids long. CDR1 is SGHRS and CDR2 is YFSETQ in the germline V gene. V was clipped by 4 bases and J by 6 bases; unmatched bases: 7. The CDR3 loop is CASSRADRGAEAFF. In nucleotides, the CDR3 is TGCGCCAGCAGCCGGGCGGACAGGGGTGCTGAAGCTTTCTTT.

The chain recombines TRBV29-1 with TRBJ1-3; D unclear. The CDR3 is made up of 13 amino acids. The V gene's germline CDR1 is SQVTM and CDR2 ANQGSEA. With 1 base removed from V and 1 base from J, the gap between germline ends came to 5 bases. The CDR3 DNA reads TGCAGCGTTGAAGTCAGGTCTGGAAACACCATATATTTT. Its protein is CSVEVRSGNTIYF. Full variable domain (rest looked up from reference TRBV29-1 and TRBJ1-3): SAVISQKPSRDICQRGTSLTIQCQVDSQVTMMFWYRQQPGQSLTLIATANQGSEATYESGFVIDKFPISRPNLTFSTLTVSNMSPEDSSIYLCSVEVRSGNTIYFGEGSWLTVV.

The genes are TRBV6-5 and TRBJ2-4; 8 nucleotides agree with TRBD2. With 2 bases clipped from V and 3 bases from J, the junction kept 3 bases outside the gene matches. The CDR3 is 15 residues long. Germline V gives CDR1 MNHEY, CDR2 SVGAGI. The CDR3 reads CASSYRRGDKNIQYF. The CDR3 DNA follows: TGTGCCAGCAGTTACCGGCGGGGGGACAAAAACATTCAGTACTTC.

This clone was detected only once. The rearrangement links TRBV19 to TRBJ1-1, with D unresolved. V shed 10 bases and J shed 1 base, with 13 bases lying between them. The CDR3 length is 13 residues. The germline CDR1 and CDR2 sequences are LNHDA and SQIVND (reference sequence). The DNA of the CDR3 is TGTGCCACATATAGGACCGGGAACACTGAAGCTTTCTTT. Residues: CATYRTGNTEAFF.

This chain uses TRBV5-1 with TRBJ1-2; D may be TRBD1 (5 bases). Germline lookup yields CDR1 SGHRS and CDR2 YFSETQ. V was shortened by 4 bases and J by 4 bases, with 14 bases between the two germline ends. CDR3 length equals 14 residues. The chain's CDR3 is CASSATQVTYGYTF. The CDR3 DNA reads TGCGCCAGCAGCGCGACACAGGTTACCTATGGCTACACCTTC.

The chain couples TRBV19 to TRBJ1-6; the match to TRBD1 covers 7 bases. Per the germline V gene, CDR1 is LNHDA and CDR2 is SQIVND (reference sequence). Trimming removed 6 bases from V and 6 bases from J; junction bases left unmatched: 11. The CDR3 totals 16 residues. Written as DNA, the CDR3 is TGTGCCAGTAGCCTAAGGAGGGGGCAGGGTAATTCACCCCTCCACTTT. Translation: CASSLRRGQGNSPLHF.

V usage is TRBV5-4 and J usage is TRBJ2-5; TRBD1 matches at 8 bases. The junction had 12 bases not matched to a gene; V was cut back by 3 bases and J by 5 bases. The CDR3 totals 16 residues. Germline CDR1 and CDR2: SGHNT and YYREEE (reference sequence). DNA for the CDR3: TGTGCCAGCAGCTCCCGAATGGGGACAGGACAGGAGACCCAGTACTTC. Translated: CASSSRMGTGQETQYF.

The V call is TRBV11-2, the J call TRBJ1-1, with D perhaps matching TRBD1 (5 bases). V dropped 1 base and J dropped 7 bases, with 13 bases sitting between them. CDR1 and CDR2 (germline): SGHAT, FQNNGV. The CDR3 spans 14 residues. The CDR3 here is CASSLGGGSIEAFF. The CDR3 nucleotides read TGTGCCAGCAGCTTAGGGGGGGGGAGTATTGAAGCTTTCTTT.

V and J are TRBV18 and TRBJ2-3, with 9 positions matching TRBD1. The germline V gene encodes CDR1 KGHSH and CDR2 LQKENI. Germline trimming cut 3 bases from V and 6 bases from J; bases unmatched to any gene: 10. This CDR3 comprises 16 residues. CDR3 sequence reads: CASSPTTGGGFDTQYF. The CDR3 DNA follows: TGTGCCAGCTCACCTACGACAGGGGGAGGGTTCGATACGCAGTATTTT.

The J gene is TRBJ2-6, the V gene TRBV3-1 (or the pseudogene TRBV3-2), with D possibly being TRBD1 (6 bases). Trimming removed 4 bases at V and 0 bases at J, with 10 bases between. Germline CDR1 LGHDT, CDR2 YNNKEL (reference sequence). The CDR3 spans 16 residues. In DNA form, the CDR3 reads TGTGCCAGCAGCCGAGGGGGTCACTCTGGGGCCAACGTCCTGACTTTC. Translating gives CASSRGGHSGANVLTF.

The chain links TRBV18 to TRBJ2-5; 7 bases line up with TRBD2. J was trimmed by 5 bases and V by 2 bases; bases with no gene match: 5. This CDR3 has 14 residues. CDR1 KGHSH and CDR2 LQKENI come from the germline V gene. CDR3 nucleotide sequence: TGTGCCAGCTCACCAGTACTAGCGCTCGAGACCCAGTACTTC. Its protein is CASSPVLALETQYF.

V is TRBV18 and J is TRBJ2-3; 7 nucleotides match TRBD2. Germline CDR1 is KGHSH and CDR2 is LQKENI. V lost 3 bases and J lost 4; bases outside the gene matches: 7. The CDR3 totals 15 residues. The CDR3 here is CASSPGAGIPDTQYF. CDR3 nucleotide sequence: TGTGCCAGCTCACCTGGAGCGGGAATCCCAGATACGCAGTATTTT.

This rearrangement joins TRBV7-9 to TRBJ1-3, with no clear D. The CDR3 extends over 15 amino acids. Germline assignment: CDR1 SEHNR and CDR2 FQNEAQ (reference sequence). The V end lost 0 bases, the J end lost 0 bases, and 6 bases lay between the germline ends. CDR3 in amino acids: CASSLAGISGNTIYF. As DNA, the CDR3 is TGTGCCAGCAGCTTAGCAGGGATCTCTGGAAACACCATATATTTT. Complete variable domain (other parts from reference TRBV7-9 and TRBJ1-3): DTGVSQNPRHKITKRGQNVTFRCDPISEHNRLYWYRQTLGQGPEFLTYFQNEAQLEKSRLLSDRFSAERPKGSFSTLEIQRTEQGDSAMYLCASSLAGISGNTIYFGEGSWLTVV.

The chain recombines TRBV5-1 with TRBJ1-4; a possible D gene is TRBD1 (5 bases). CDR1 is SGHRS and CDR2 is YFSETQ in the germline V gene. Trimming cost V 2 bases and J 7 bases, with 12 bases left between them. This CDR3 spans 14 amino acids. CDR3 bases: TGCGCCAGCAGCTTAACAGGAGTTTTTGAAAAACTGTTTTTT. Protein sequence: CASSLTGVFEKLFF.

The chain has TRBV3-1 (or the pseudogene TRBV3-2) and TRBJ1-1; 7 positions agree with TRBD1. Germline V lookup: CDR1 LGHDT, CDR2 YNNKEL (reference sequence). After removal of 3 bases from V and 4 bases from J, the junction contained 8 bases not matched to a gene. The CDR3 sequence is 15 residues long. The CDR3 region has the DNA TGTGCCAGCAGCCATTATGACAGGGACCTCACTGAAGCTTTCTTT. It yields the protein CASSHYDRDLTEAFF.

The rearrangement links TRBV5-1 to TRBJ2-1, with D perhaps TRBD1 (5 bases). CDR1 is SGHRS and CDR2 is YFSETQ in the germline V gene. V lost 3 bases and J lost 6, with 7 bases in between. This CDR3 region has 12 residues. DNA of the CDR3: TGCGCCAGCAGCTCGGACATCAATGAGCAGTTCTTC. Translation gives CASSSDINEQFF. The full variable domain, completed using reference TRBV5-1 and TRBJ2-1, is KAGVTQTPRYLIKTRGQQVTLSCSPISGHRSVSWYQQTPGQGLQFLFEYFSETQRNKGNFPGRFSGRQFSNSRSEMNVSTLELGDSALYLCASSSDINEQFFGPGTRLTVL.

The V gene is TRBV2, the J gene TRBJ1-5, with D tentatively TRBD1 (5 bases). In germline, CDR1 is SNHLY, CDR2 FYNNEI. The CDR3 contains 12 residues. Trimming removed 10 bases from V and 3 bases from J, with 10 bases in between. In DNA, the CDR3 is TGTGCCACCTGGGACTTCAATCAGCCCCAGCATTTT. Translating gives CATWDFNQPQHF.

This clone was seen a few times. The chain recombines TRBV5-1 with TRBJ2-1; no definite D call. V gave up 1 base and J gave up 0 bases, with 17 bases separating them. Germline V CDR1 and CDR2: SGHRS, YFSETQ. The CDR3 contains 18 residues. CDR3 bases: TGCGCCAGCAGCTTGCCTCGCCCCCGTTTGAGCTCCTACAATGAGCAGTTCTTC. The encoded protein is CASSLPRPRLSSYNEQFF.

The chain recombines TRBV6-6 with TRBJ2-5; TRBD1 aligns across 10 bases. The J segment lost 1 base and the V segment lost 4 bases, leaving 6 bases of the junction unmatched. The CDR3 has 16 amino acids. Germline CDR1 is MNHNY and CDR2 is SVGAGI (reference sequence). CDR3 in DNA: TGTGCCAGCAGTTCCGGGACAGGGGTGCCCCAAGAGACCCAGTACTTC. Translated, it gives CASSSGTGVPQETQYF.